A selection of T cell receptor beta chains follows, all from one sample in a study of T cells in Graves' hyperthyroidism and ophthalmopathy. MiXCR, applied by TCRdb to the multiplex PCR reads, yields one record per CDR3 protein. The data contain some 650,000 distinct CDR3 sequences, around 16% of them singletons. Sequencing was done on a sample of blood. These TCRs come from a woman aged 40-49 years with Graves' ophthalmopathy. The CDR3 runs from the conserved cysteine through the conserved F or W. D genes are given only for firm matches. A clone size is listed for some rows: how often the clone was seen (once, few, many), or a class if it is expanded.

>.|TRBV11-2|many|TRBJ2-2
CASTLWRTTGELFF
TGTGCCAGCACCTTATGGAGGACCACCGGGGAGCTGTTTTTT
>.|TRBV7-7|.|TRBJ1-5
CASSSRGRGGNQPQHF
TGTGCTAGCAGCTCCCGCGGCCGCGGGGGCAATCAGCCCCAGCATTTT
>.|TRBV20-1|.|TRBJ1-1
CSVLARVGTEAFF
TGCAGTGTTTTAGCCCGCGTGGGGACTGAAGCTTTCTTT
>.|TRBV28|many|TRBJ2-3
CASSPAPHGSNSDTQYF
TGTGCCAGCAGTCCCGCCCCCCACGGTTCGAACTCAGATACGCAGTATTTT
>TRBD2|TRBV4-1|many|TRBJ2-1
CASSQGRLATYNEQFF
TGCGCCAGCAGCCAAGGAAGACTAGCCACCTACAATGAGCAGTTCTTC
>.|TRBV28|many|TRBJ1-1
CASSSQGPFSLGTEAFF
TGTGCCAGCAGCTCTCAGGGGCCGTTTAGTCTCGGCACTGAAGCTTTCTTT
>.|TRBV6-1|.|TRBJ1-5
CASRPGLYNQPQHF
TGTGCCAGCAGGCCCGGACTGTACAATCAGCCCCAGCATTTT
>.|TRBV5-5|few|TRBJ2-5
CASSLVGNSGAQYF
TGTGCCAGCAGCTTGGTGGGGAATAGTGGTGCCCAGTACTTC
>.|TRBV6-1|.|TRBJ2-1
CASGSSPNNEQFF
TGTGCCAGCGGTAGCAGCCCCAACAATGAGCAGTTCTTC
>.|TRBV20-1|.|TRBJ2-3
CSGLPRADTQYF
TGCAGTGGTCTGCCGCGGGCAGATACGCAGTATTTT
>.|TRBV20-1|.|TRBJ1-1
CSASASTGEAFF
TGCAGTGCTAGCGCCTCTACAGGAGAAGCTTTCTTT